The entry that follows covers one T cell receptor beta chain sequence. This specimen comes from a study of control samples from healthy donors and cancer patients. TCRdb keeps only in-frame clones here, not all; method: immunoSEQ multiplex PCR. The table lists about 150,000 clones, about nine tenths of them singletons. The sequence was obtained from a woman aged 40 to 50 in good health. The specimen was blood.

CDR3 in DNA: TGCAGCGTTGGTGACTCCGCCAACGTCCTGACTTTC. It is translated as CSVGDSANVLTF. This chain uses TRBV29-1 with TRBJ2-6; D not certain. Germline V gives CDR1 SQVTM, CDR2 ANQGSEA. The CDR3 is made up of 12 amino acids. V gave up 4 bases and J gave up 7 bases, with 8 bases separating them.